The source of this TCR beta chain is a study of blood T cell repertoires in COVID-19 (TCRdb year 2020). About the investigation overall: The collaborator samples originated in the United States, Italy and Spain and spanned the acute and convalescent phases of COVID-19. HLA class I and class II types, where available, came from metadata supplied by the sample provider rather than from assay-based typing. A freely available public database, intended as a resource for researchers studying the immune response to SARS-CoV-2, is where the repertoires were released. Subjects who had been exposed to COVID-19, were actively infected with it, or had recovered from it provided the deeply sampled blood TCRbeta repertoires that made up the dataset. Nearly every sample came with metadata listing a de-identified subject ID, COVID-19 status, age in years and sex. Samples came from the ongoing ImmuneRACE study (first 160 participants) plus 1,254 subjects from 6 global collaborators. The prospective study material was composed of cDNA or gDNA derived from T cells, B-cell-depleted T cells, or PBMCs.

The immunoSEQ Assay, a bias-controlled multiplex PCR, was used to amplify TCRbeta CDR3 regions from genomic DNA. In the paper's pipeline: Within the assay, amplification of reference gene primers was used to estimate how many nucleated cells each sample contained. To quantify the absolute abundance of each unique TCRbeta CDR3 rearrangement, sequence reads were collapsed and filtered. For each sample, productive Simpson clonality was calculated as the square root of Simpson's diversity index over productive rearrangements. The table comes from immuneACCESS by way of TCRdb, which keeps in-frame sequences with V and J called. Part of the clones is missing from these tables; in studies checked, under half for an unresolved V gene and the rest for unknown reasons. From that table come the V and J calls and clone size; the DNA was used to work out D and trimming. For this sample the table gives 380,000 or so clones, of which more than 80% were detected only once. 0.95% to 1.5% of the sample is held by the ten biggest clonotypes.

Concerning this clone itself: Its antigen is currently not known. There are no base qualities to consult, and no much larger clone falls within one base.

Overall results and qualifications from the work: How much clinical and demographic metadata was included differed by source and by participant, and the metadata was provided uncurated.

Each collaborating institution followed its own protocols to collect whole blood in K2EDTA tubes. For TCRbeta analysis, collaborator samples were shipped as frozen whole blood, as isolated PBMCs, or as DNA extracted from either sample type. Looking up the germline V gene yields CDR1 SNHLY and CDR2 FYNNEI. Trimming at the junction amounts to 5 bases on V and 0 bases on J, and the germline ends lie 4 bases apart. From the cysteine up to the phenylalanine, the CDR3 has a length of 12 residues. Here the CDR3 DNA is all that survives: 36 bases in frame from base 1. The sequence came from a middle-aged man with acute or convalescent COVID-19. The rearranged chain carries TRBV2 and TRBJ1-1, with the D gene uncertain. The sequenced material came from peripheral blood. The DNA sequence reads TGTGCCAGCAGTCCTTTGAACACTGAAGCTTTCTTT. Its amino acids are CASSPLNTEAFF.